This TCR beta chain derives from a study of blood T cell repertoires in COVID-19. This CDR3 region has 15 residues. Germline V gene lookup returns CDR1 MNHNY and CDR2 SVGAGI (reference sequence). Losses at the gene ends were 7 bases for V and 0 bases for J; bases not matched to a gene: 6. The assay was immunoSEQ multiplex PCR, and TCRdb's table has in-frame clones only and misses some. The sample records 140,000 to 150,000 clones, about nine tenths being singletons. Specimen: peripheral blood. The chain employs TRBV6-6 and TRBJ1-3, with 7 bases aligning to TRBD1. This receptor was identified in a woman aged 45-65 years with acute or convalescent COVID-19. The CDR3 nucleotides are TGTGCCAGCACCACGGGACAGTTCTCTGGAAACACCATATATTTT. Translation gives CASTTGQFSGNTIYF.